These 27 T cell receptor beta chains were sequenced from one sample in a study of T cell repertoires in ileal Crohn's disease. Noted time point: inflamed ileum from the surgical specimen. TCRdb's table, derived via immunoSEQ multiplex PCR, lists solely in-frame clones and lacks some. The repertoire holds roughly 8,700 clones, with 65% to 90% as singletons. The sequencing sample was made of ileal tissue. The receptors here all came from an adult with Crohn's disease.

The chain joins TRBV30 to TRBJ1-2, with 11 bases aligning to TRBD1. The germline CDR1 and CDR2 sequences are GTSNPN and SVGIG (reference sequence). The CDR3 spans 15 residues. V gave up 2 bases and J gave up 7 bases; unmatched junction bases: 9. For the CDR3, the DNA is TGTGCCTGGAGTTTTTACGGACAGGGGGCGCGTGGCTACACCTTC. As protein: CAWSFYGQGARGYTF.

The chain carries TRBV6-1 and TRBJ1-1, with 7 bases that match TRBD1. Germline V gives CDR1 MNHNS, CDR2 SASEGT. The CDR3 covers 14 residues. V lost 4 bases and J lost 5; bases outside the gene matches: 7. CDR3 bases: TGTGCCAGCAGTGTGGAGGGGGCGAATACTGAAGCTTTCTTT. Residues: CASSVEGANTEAFF.

The chain recombines TRBV5-5 with TRBJ2-7, with D unclear. V lost 2 bases, J lost 6 bases, and 9 bases lay in between. The CDR3 has 12 residues. Germline V CDR1 and CDR2: SGHKS, YYEKEE (reference sequence). CDR3 nucleotides: TGTGCCAGCAGCTTTGAGGTGGGCGAGCAGTACTTC. It codes for CASSFEVGEQYF.

This sequence joins TRBV7-2 and TRBJ1-3; D not certain. The CDR3 length is 15 residues. The V end was cut by 3 bases, the J end by 0 bases, with 9 bases between. Germline CDR1 SGHTA, CDR2 FQGNSA. The CDR3 nucleotides read TGTGCCAGCAGCTTTTCGACGGACTCTGGAAACACCATATATTTT. Translated, it gives CASSFSTDSGNTIYF. The full variable domain, in which reference TRBV7-2 and TRBJ1-3 provide the parts outside the CDR3, is GAGVSQSPSNKVTEKGKDVELRCDPISGHTALYWYRQSLGQGLEFLIYFQGNSAPDKSGLPSDRFSAERTGGSVSTLTIQRTQQEDSAVYLCASSFSTDSGNTIYFGEGSWLTVV.

This chain joins TRBV6-1 and TRBJ2-1, with 9 nucleotides matching TRBD2. J lost 7 bases, V lost 5 bases, and 9 bases had no gene match. The CDR3 is 15 residues long. From germline, CDR1 is MNHNS and CDR2 SASEGT. The CDR3 DNA is TGTGCCAGCAGTCCCGCGGGGGGGTCTGGGAATGAGCAGTTCTTC. It encodes CASSPAGGSGNEQFF.

The V and J genes are TRBV7-3 and TRBJ2-5, with D perhaps matching TRBD2 (6 bases). The CDR3 length is 16 residues. The V and J ends lost 0 bases and 7 bases respectively, with 18 bases between them. Germline V gene data show CDR1 as SGHTA and CDR2 as FQGTGA. Written as DNA, the CDR3 is TGTGCCAGCAGCTTAACAAGCGATTGGGGGGATGGGACCCAGTACTTC. It yields the protein CASSLTSDWGDGTQYF.

This chain uses TRBV7-2 with TRBJ1-2; TRBD1 might be the D (5 bases). V was shortened by 1 base and J by 8 bases, with 17 bases between the two germline ends. Looked up from germline, CDR1 is SGHTA and CDR2 is FQGNSA. The CDR3 covers 15 residues. CDR3 amino acids: CASSLEGQGIGGYTF. For the CDR3, the DNA is TGTGCCAGCAGCTTAGAGGGCCAGGGTATTGGGGGCTACACCTTC.

This rearrangement joins TRBV5-6 to TRBJ1-1; the D is unclear. Per the germline V gene, CDR1 is SGHDT and CDR2 is YYEEEE. The CDR3 sequence is 14 residues long. V was cut by 5 bases and J by 3 bases, with 14 bases left in between. CDR3 protein: CASSSGRRYTEAFF. CDR3 bases: TGTGCCAGCAGTTCAGGACGGAGATACACTGAAGCTTTCTTT.

This clone was seen a single time. The J gene is TRBJ1-6, the V gene TRBV7-2; D uncertain. V was pared by 1 base and J by 7 bases, with 8 bases between. This CDR3 has 14 residues. The germline V gene has CDR1 SGHTA and CDR2 FQGNSA. CDR3: CASSLVKRNSPLHF. The CDR3 nucleotides read TGTGCCAGCAGCTTAGTTAAGAGAAATTCACCCCTCCACTTT.

The chain combines TRBV28 with TRBJ2-7; TRBD2 aligns across 10 bases. Trimming took 7 bases from V and 5 from J; bases not matched to a gene: 14. The CDR3 extends over 16 amino acids. Germline V gene sequence: CDR1 MDHEN, CDR2 SYDVKM. The CDR3 sequence: CASISGQREGGNEQYF. The CDR3 region has the DNA TGTGCCAGCATTTCAGGCCAGCGGGAGGGGGGAAACGAGCAGTACTTC.

The chain has TRBV6-5 and TRBJ2-3; D is unresolved. Germline V gene lookup returns CDR1 MNHEY and CDR2 SVGAGI. V lost 2 bases and J lost 5, with 11 bases in between. This CDR3 comprises 14 residues. The CDR3 region is CASSYGQVGDTQYF. The CDR3 DNA follows: TGTGCCAGCAGTTACGGCCAGGTCGGAGATACGCAGTATTTT.

This chain uses TRBV10-3 with TRBJ1-6, with D hard to call. CDR3 size: 12 residues. Germline CDR1 reads ENHRY; CDR2 reads SYGVKD. V lost 3 bases and J 8 bases, leaving 5 bases between the germline ends. As DNA, the CDR3 is TGTGCCATCAGTGATTGGGATTCACCCCTCCACTTT. Residues: CAISDWDSPLHF.

This clone is a singleton in its sample. The rearrangement links TRBV7-9 to TRBJ1-1, with D unresolved. The CDR3 contains 12 residues. Germline values: CDR1 SEHNR, CDR2 FQNEAQ (reference sequence). V dropped 3 bases and J dropped 6 bases, with 8 bases sitting between them. The CDR3 DNA follows: TGTGCCAGCAGCTTGCAGCCTCCTGAAGCTTTCTTT. Its protein is CASSLQPPEAFF.

The rearrangement links TRBV6-5 to TRBJ1-1, with 7 nucleotides matching TRBD1. The CDR3 is 15 amino acids. Germline V gene data show CDR1 as MNHEY and CDR2 as SVGAGI. V shed 7 bases and J 1 base; nucleotides not matched to a gene: 9. The CDR3 sequence: CASKDRVRGNTEAFF. CDR3 sequence (DNA): TGTGCCAGCAAAGACAGGGTAAGAGGGAACACTGAAGCTTTCTTT.

The J gene is TRBJ1-2, the V gene TRBV7-8, with D uncertain. V was shortened by 5 bases and J by 2 bases, with 12 bases between the two germline ends. CDR1 is SGHVS and CDR2 is FQNEAQ in the germline V gene. The CDR3 totals 14 residues. CDR3 coding DNA: TGTGCCAGCAGCATACTTATTGGGAACTATGGCTACACCTTC. Protein product: CASSILIGNYGYTF.

The rearrangement uses TRBV6-4 and TRBJ2-2; D may be TRBD2 (5 bases). Trimming left V 8 bases short and J 0 bases short, with 10 bases between. Germline V CDR1 and CDR2: MRHNA, SNTAGT. The CDR3 contains 14 residues. Here the CDR3 DNA reads TGTGCCAGCCGAGACGGGGCGAACACCGGGGAGCTGTTTTTT. Its translation is CASRDGANTGELFF.

The chain combines TRBV2 with TRBJ1-3; the D gene is possibly TRBD1 (5 bases). The CDR3 extends over 12 amino acids. Per the germline V gene, CDR1 is SNHLY and CDR2 is FYNNEI. The ends were cut back, 7 bases at V and 5 bases at J, with 9 bases in the middle. DNA of the CDR3: TGTGCCAGCAACAGGATCCGAAACACCATATATTTT. This gives the protein CASNRIRNTIYF.

The J gene is TRBJ1-2, the V gene TRBV6-5; TRBD1 agrees at 10 bases. Germline assignment: CDR1 MNHEY and CDR2 SVGAGI. This CDR3 contains 13 residues. V was clipped by 5 bases and J by 7 bases; unmatched bases: 4. The CDR3 DNA reads as TGTGCCAGCAGTGACAGGGGGCAAGGTGGCTACACCTTC. The encoded protein is CASSDRGQGGYTF.

This chain's CDR3 is CASSEPGESYEQYF. CDR3 nucleotide sequence: TGTGCCAGCAGTGAACCCGGGGAGAGCTACGAGCAGTACTTC. The genes are TRBV25-1 and TRBJ2-7, with D maybe TRBD2 (5 bases). There are 14 residues in the CDR3. Trimming stripped 2 bases from V and 3 bases from J, with 11 bases between. Germline V lookup: CDR1 MGHDK, CDR2 SYGVNS.

The chain has TRBV7-8 and TRBJ1-1, with TRBD1 matching 8 bases. Germline CDR1 SGHVS, CDR2 FQNEAQ. The CDR3 runs to 16 residues. The ends lost 1 base at V and 4 bases at J; junction bases unmatched: 8. DNA for the CDR3: TGTGCCAGCAGCTTAGATCACAGGGGGAGGGTCACTGAAGCTTTCTTT. Translation: CASSLDHRGRVTEAFF. Complete variable domain (other parts from reference TRBV7-8 and TRBJ1-1): GAGVSQSPRYKVAKRGQDVALRCDPISGHVSLFWYQQALGQGPEFLTYFQNEAQLDKSGLPSDRFFAERPEGSVSTLKIQRTQQEDSAVYLCASSLDHRGRVTEAFFGQGTRLTVV.

Note on this clone: Its ends do not fully match the called genes, so a read error is possible. The chain joins TRBV7-7 to TRBJ2-1, with a possible D match to TRBD2 (6 bases). This CDR3 contains 13 residues. The germline V gene encodes CDR1 SSHAT and CDR2 FNYEAQ (reference sequence). CDR3 DNA: TGTGCTAGCAGCTTAGGGACTTACAATGAGCAGTTCTTC. Its protein product is CASSLGTYNEQFF.

This rearrangement joins TRBV11-2 to TRBJ2-4, with 8 nucleotides matching TRBD2. Per germline, CDR1 SGHAT and CDR2 FQNNGV. V dropped 4 bases and J dropped 0; count of bases not matched to a gene: 14. This CDR3 has 19 amino acids. Here the CDR3 reads CASSYQRGRLTLAKNIQYF. The CDR3 nucleotides read TGTGCCAGCAGCTACCAGCGGGGGAGGCTCACCTTAGCCAAAAACATTCAGTACTTC.

The chain combines TRBV27 with TRBJ2-6, with D unclear. V was trimmed by 5 bases and J by 4 bases, leaving 9 bases between them. Germline CDR1 and CDR2: MNHEY and SMNVEV (reference sequence). This CDR3 has 14 amino acids. The CDR3 region is CASSEGWGANVLTF. CDR3 in DNA: TGTGCCAGCAGTGAAGGTTGGGGGGCCAACGTCCTGACTTTC.

The chain combines TRBV15 with TRBJ1-5; 8 bases are a match to TRBD1. Germline V CDR1 and CDR2: LNHNV, YYDKDF (reference sequence). The CDR3 sequence is 20 residues long. J lost 0 bases, V lost 1 base, and 14 bases had no gene match. For the CDR3, the DNA is TGTGCCACCAGCAGAGCGGGTGACCACAGGGGGAGCTATAGCAATCAGCCCCAGCATTTT. This translates into CATSRAGDHRGSYSNQPQHF.

CDR3 DNA sequence: TGCGCCAGCAGCCAAGGGACCCTATACGAGACCCAGTACTTC. Its translation is CASSQGTLYETQYF. This rearrangement joins TRBV5-1 to TRBJ2-5, with D perhaps given as TRBD1 or TRBD2 (5 bases each). V was cut by 4 bases and J by 5 bases, with 15 bases left in between. Germline V CDR1 and CDR2: SGHRS, YFSETQ. The CDR3 contains 14 residues.

The chain uses TRBV28 and TRBJ2-1; TRBD2 is a possible D gene (6 bases). Germline lookup yields CDR1 MDHEN and CDR2 SYDVKM. V lost 11 bases, J lost 9 bases, and 17 bases lay in between. CDR3 length equals 12 residues. The CDR3 DNA is TGTGCCGCTGGGCGGGAACTGGGTGAGCAGTTCTTC. This translates into CAAGRELGEQFF.

The gene calls are TRBV27 and TRBJ1-3; D ambiguous. CDR1 is MNHEY and CDR2 is SMNVEV in the germline V gene (reference sequence). The CDR3 contains 12 residues. The V end was cut by 6 bases, the J end by 8 bases, with 11 bases between. CDR3 DNA sequence: TGTGCCAGCAGCCTGGACGGAGACACCATATATTTT. Encoded protein: CASSLDGDTIYF.